The clone carrying this T cell receptor (beta chain) was observed a single time. This sample was taken from a study of blood T cell repertoires in COVID-19. Study as a whole: Sites across the United States, Italy and Spain contributed samples from acute and convalescent COVID-19. From T cells, B-cell-depleted T cells, or PBMCs came the material, which was cDNA or gDNA.

Authors' analysis steps: Reference gene primer amplification gave nucleated cell count estimates. Generated by immunoSEQ multiplex PCR, the TCRdb table keeps only in-frame clones and is missing some. V and J calls and clone size follow that table, whereas D and trimming were derived from the DNA. The sample lists roughly 330,000 clones, 88% occurring once. Germline V gene sequence: CDR1 GTSNPN, CDR2 SVGIG (reference sequence). V was clipped by 3 bases and J by 3 bases; unmatched bases: 4. The CDR3 sequence is 14 residues long. The genes are TRBV30 and TRBJ1-1; 10 bases are a match to TRBD1. The receptor's source is a woman aged 45-60 years with active or convalescent COVID-19. The sequenced material came from peripheral blood. CDR3 protein: CAWSRDRGYTEAFF. As DNA, the CDR3 is TGTGCCTGGAGCCGGGACAGGGGATACACTGAAGCTTTCTTT.